This is a list of T cell receptor beta chains from one sample in a study of blood T cell repertoires in COVID-19. The data were produced by immunoSEQ multiplex PCR, yet TCRdb's version contains in-frame clones alone and is incomplete. The sample consists of some 120,000 clones, just over 90% of them appearing once. The source material was peripheral blood. The receptors derive from a human donor with active COVID-19. The donor label of this sample is uncertain. Both conserved end residues are trimmed from each CDR3.

cdr3_length,v_call,cdr3_aa
14,TRBV5-1,ASSGQQGGEVYGYT
14,TRBV5-1,ASRSLASGLYNEQF
13,TRBV11-2,ASSSRTSALGEQF
10,TRBV3-1/TRBV3-2,ASSPTKNIQY
13,TRBV5-6,ASSFGRTGASGYT
14,TRBV4-1,ASSQDRGLSNEKLF
13,TRBV15,ATSRALADTGELF
12,TRBV19,ASSMQGWDTEAF
19,TRBV21-1,ASSKIDHRGPDYSGANVLT
13,TRBV28,ASNPRDRVNSPLH
12,TRBV5-8,ASSSGTRSYEQY
13,TRBV9,ASSVTGDYNSPLH
13,TRBV7-9,ASSPSWGGGEKLF
13,TRBV9,ASSSDGSSYNEQF
13,TRBV5-1,ASSLGEFSNQPQH
12,TRBV23-1,ASRRTGVNYEQY
13,TRBV5-1,ASSLGGSRGDTQY
10,TRBV21-1,ASCRQSHTIY
12,TRBV6-5,ASSYSRGRGGYT
14,TRBV18,ASSPDTSGGIYEQY
14,TRBV5-5,ASSLSAGGRMETQY
16,TRBV7-9,ASSFLRDRSSYNSPLH
11,TRBV15,ATSSTSSNEQY
13,TRBV18,ASSPRGHSSYEQY
18,TRBV21-1,ASSRRKRFRDRGSDQPQH
14,TRBV5-4,ASSFPRNPGEETQY
15,TRBV2,ASTSQPTGLGNQPQH
10,TRBV7-9,ASSKTGDEQY
12,TRBV4-1,ASSQDRVPDGYT
12,TRBV5-1,ASSLDQGRETQY
10,TRBV5-8,ASSKQGNTIY
12,TRBV19,ASRRRSAQETQY
13,TRBV2,ASSSYRDSNQPQH
11,TRBV27,ASSQIAGLKLF
12,TRBV4-1,ASSRPTRSDGYT
11,TRBV4-2,ASSHRHTYEQY
13,TRBV27,ASSYGSHGVQPQH
13,TRBV4-2,ASSPRGAGYYEQY
11,TRBV6-5,ASSLARRDTQY
16,TRBV4-2,ASSQDLPGQGVTGELF
13,TRBV27,ASSLRAGAKNIQY
10,TRBV6-5,ASSRTQETQY
12,TRBV7-9,ASSSGGRNTEAF
16,TRBV5-4,ASSLLRLGYRGNYGYT
10,TRBV3-1/TRBV3-2,ASSRTVETQY
12,TRBV4-1,ASRSGDYNSPLH
11,TRBV2,ASTGQGTYEQY
12,TRBV7-8,ASSLGHTSYEQY
14,TRBV9,ASSVGQTGGANVLT
17,TRBV18,ASSPPGRLRGPTNNEQF
13,TRBV9,ASSPKRTANYGYT
11,TRBV4-3,ASSHVQGYGYT